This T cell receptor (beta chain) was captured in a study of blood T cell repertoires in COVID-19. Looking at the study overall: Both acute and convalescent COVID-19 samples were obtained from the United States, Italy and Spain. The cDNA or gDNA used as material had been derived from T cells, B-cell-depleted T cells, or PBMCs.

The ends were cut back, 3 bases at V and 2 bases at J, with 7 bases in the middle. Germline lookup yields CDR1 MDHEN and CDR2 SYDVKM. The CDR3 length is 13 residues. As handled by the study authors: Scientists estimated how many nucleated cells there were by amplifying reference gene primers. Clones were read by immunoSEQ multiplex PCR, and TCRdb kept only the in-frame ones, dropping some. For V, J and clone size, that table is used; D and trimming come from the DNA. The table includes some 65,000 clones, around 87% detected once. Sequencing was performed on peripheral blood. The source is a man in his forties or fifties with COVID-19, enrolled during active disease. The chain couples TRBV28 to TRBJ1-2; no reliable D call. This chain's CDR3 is CASSLGINYGYTF. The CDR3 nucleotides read TGTGCCAGCAGTTTGGGCATAAACTATGGCTACACCTTC.